The clone carrying this T cell receptor (beta chain) appeared a few times. What it recognizes is unknown. This sample was included in a study of T cell repertoires in cytomegalovirus infection. Overall study context: Matching HLA type, along with CMV infection, was indicated by public TCR beta signatures.

Study-wide findings and caveats: Clonotypes of TCR beta that were HLA-C-restricted and CMV-specific dominated the ex vivo response.

Each CDR3 protein gets one entry after TCRdb re-called the reads with MiXCR. The data show about 700,000 distinct CDR3 sequences, about 30% seen once. V gave up 2 bases and J gave up 7 bases; unmatched junction bases: 9. Germline CDR1 reads MNHEY; CDR2 reads SVGAGI. CDR3 size: 15 residues. The sequence derives from a human donor in good health (CMV status not recorded). Some clones in this sample may be carry-over from other donors' samples. The chain carries TRBV6-5 and TRBJ1-2; 8 nucleotides line up with TRBD1. Sequenced material: cultured PBMCs, taken from culture after CMV antigen stimulation. The CDR3 is CASSYGQGGVFGYTF. Here the CDR3 DNA reads TGTGCCAGCAGTTACGGACAGGGAGGTGTCTTTGGCTACACCTTC.